This passage covers 15 T cell receptor beta chains from one sample sequenced in a study of cytomegalovirus exposure and HLA in healthy donors (TCRdb year 2017). The method behind the library was the immunoSEQ multiplex PCR assay. The multiplex PCR relied on a mix of 60 forward primers for TCR Vbeta segments and 13 reverse primers for TCR Jbeta segments. Entries here come from immuneACCESS through TCRdb and include only in-frame sequences with V and J called. Some clones fail to appear in such tables; in the studies checked, an unresolved V gene covers under half of the shortfall, and the cause of the remainder is unknown. For this sample the table gives about 120,000 clones, of which about 80% were detected only once. The ten largest clones take up 2.5% to 3% of the sample. Input material: PBMCs. The receptors stem from a woman between 40 and 55 years old in good health and CMV-seropositive.

The DNA of the CDR3 is TGCGCCAGCAGCCAAGATCGGGGGGGCGCCCGCAATCAGCCCCAGCATTTT. Protein product: CASSQDRGGARNQPQHF. The chain is built from TRBV4-3 and TRBJ1-5; D perhaps matches TRBD1 (6 bases). The V and J ends lost 0 bases and 2 bases respectively, with 14 bases between them. There are 17 residues in the CDR3. CDR1 LGHNA and CDR2 YSLEER come from the germline V gene.

The chain uses TRBV7-3 and TRBJ2-2; D perhaps matches TRBD2 (5 bases). The germline CDR1 and CDR2 sequences are SGHTA and FQGTGA. CDR3 length: 15 amino acids. V lost 2 bases, J lost 7 bases, and 14 bases lay in between. DNA for the CDR3: TGTGCCAGCAGCTTATTCGGGAAAGTTGACGGGGAGCTGTTTTTT. This encodes CASSLFGKVDGELFF.

This chain connects TRBV18 to TRBJ1-1; 7 positions match TRBD1. CDR3 size: 12 residues. With 5 bases clipped from V and 6 bases from J, the junction kept 3 bases outside the gene matches. Looked up from germline, CDR1 is KGHSH and CDR2 is LQKENI. This CDR3 is CASSTQGAEAFF. The CDR3 DNA is TGTGCCAGCTCAACTCAGGGGGCTGAAGCTTTCTTT.

The chain links TRBV7-6 to TRBJ2-7; 7 nucleotides agree with TRBD2. After removal of 5 bases from V and 6 bases from J, the junction contained 10 bases not matched to a gene. The CDR3 spans 14 residues. Germline CDR1 and CDR2: SGHVS and FNYEAQ. The CDR3 bases are TGTGCCAGCAGCGGGGGGGGACTCGTTAGCGAGCAGTACTTC. Encoded protein: CASSGGGLVSEQYF.

This chain links TRBV2 with TRBJ2-7; D gene uncertain. The CDR3 runs 13 residues. Trimming pared 4 bases from V and 3 bases from J, leaving 10 bases between. Germline V lookup: CDR1 SNHLY, CDR2 FYNNEI. CDR3 protein: CASSAWADYEQYF. The CDR3 coding sequence is TGTGCCAGCAGTGCTTGGGCAGACTACGAGCAGTACTTC.

Details on this clone: The sample contains more than one DNA sequence encoding this CDR3. The chain links TRBV29-1 to TRBJ1-2; unclear D gene. V was cut by 6 bases and J by 2 bases, with 7 bases left in between. CDR3 length: 11 amino acids. Germline V lookup: CDR1 SQVTM, CDR2 ANQGSEA. CDR3 coding DNA: TGCAGCGTCGGGGAGAACTATGGCTACACCTTC. This sequence encodes CSVGENYGYTF.

The gene calls are TRBV9 and TRBJ2-7; 9 positions match TRBD2. J was trimmed by 2 bases and V by 3 bases; bases with no gene match: 6. Germline loops: CDR1 SGDLS, CDR2 YYNGEE. This CDR3 is built from 15 residues. The CDR3 reads CASSAGLATAYEQYF. The CDR3 bases are TGTGCCAGCAGCGCTGGACTAGCGACCGCCTACGAGCAGTACTTC.

This clone appeared once. The chain combines TRBV7-9 with TRBJ1-3, with D uncertain. The CDR3 sequence is 16 residues long. V shed 5 bases and J shed 1 base, with 15 bases lying between them. Germline V gives CDR1 SEHNR, CDR2 FQNEAQ (reference sequence). CDR3 residues: CASSQTRGGSGNTIYF. CDR3 coding DNA: TGTGCCAGCAGCCAAACCCGGGGAGGGTCTGGAAACACCATATATTTT.

The rearrangement uses TRBV15 and TRBJ2-7; 9 nucleotides match TRBD1. The trim removed 10 bases at V and 5 bases at J, leaving 9 bases unmatched. The CDR3 consists of 13 residues. Germline V CDR1 and CDR2: LNHNV, YYDKDF (reference sequence). The CDR3 sequence is CASSGTGTDEQYF. The CDR3 DNA reads as TGTGCCAGCTCCGGGACAGGGACCGACGAGCAGTACTTC.

The V and J genes are TRBV19 and TRBJ2-7; 10 nucleotides agree with TRBD2. The germline V gene encodes CDR1 LNHDA and CDR2 SQIVND (reference sequence). The V and J ends lost 1 base and 3 bases, in that order; junction bases with no gene match: 6. This CDR3 has 16 residues. CDR3 in amino acids: CASSIGPASGGYEQYF. In DNA form, the CDR3 reads TGTGCCAGTAGTATAGGACCAGCTAGCGGGGGCTACGAGCAGTACTTC.

The chain has TRBV15 and TRBJ2-5; 7 positions match TRBD2. CDR3 size: 16 residues. V dropped 3 bases and J dropped 3; count of bases not matched to a gene: 10. Germline V gives CDR1 LNHNV, CDR2 YYDKDF (reference sequence). CDR3 residues: CATSSSQLAIEETQYF. DNA of the CDR3: TGTGCCACCAGCAGTAGTCAACTAGCGATCGAAGAGACCCAGTACTTC.

This chain connects TRBV7-2 to TRBJ2-6; 7 nucleotides match TRBD1. The CDR3 is 18 amino acids. Germline-derived CDR1 and CDR2 are SGHTA and FQGNSA. Trimming at V came to 2 bases and at J to 0 bases, leaving 7 bases not matched to a gene. The CDR3 is CASSLRQGDPSGANVLTF. The CDR3 DNA sequence: TGTGCCAGCAGCTTAAGACAGGGAGATCCCTCTGGGGCCAACGTCCTGACTTTC.

The chain links TRBV5-5 to TRBJ2-5, with D perhaps matching TRBD1 (5 bases). The CDR3 is 14 residues long. The V gene's germline CDR1 is SGHKS and CDR2 YYEKEE (reference sequence). Trimming removed 2 bases from V and 5 bases from J, with 13 bases in between. The CDR3 bases are TGTGCCAGCAGCTTTGGTCGGGCAGGGGAGACCCAGTACTTC. This sequence encodes CASSFGRAGETQYF.

The chain combines TRBV7-8 with TRBJ2-7, with 14 bases aligning to TRBD2. Losses at the gene ends were 4 bases for V and 5 bases for J; bases not matched to a gene: 7. There are 16 residues in the CDR3. Germline V CDR1 and CDR2: SGHVS, FQNEAQ. CDR3 bases: TGTGCCAGCAGCTCGGCCCGACTAGCGGGGGGGAACGAGCAGTACTTC. Translating it yields CASSSARLAGGNEQYF. The variable domain in full, completed from reference TRBV7-8 and TRBJ2-7, reads GAGVSQSPRYKVAKRGQDVALRCDPISGHVSLFWYQQALGQGPEFLTYFQNEAQLDKSGLPSDRFFAERPEGSVSTLKIQRTQQEDSAVYLCASSSARLAGGNEQYFGPGTRLTVT.

The chain has TRBV7-9 and TRBJ2-1; 8 bases match TRBD1. The CDR3 sequence is 14 residues long. V was pared by 5 bases and J by 9 bases, with 9 bases of the junction left unmatched. Per germline, CDR1 SEHNR and CDR2 FQNEAQ (reference sequence). The CDR3 sequence: CASSQGQGAAEQFF. In DNA form, the CDR3 reads TGTGCCAGCAGCCAAGGCCAGGGGGCGGCTGAGCAGTTCTTC.